This is a list of T cell receptor beta chains from one sample in a study of OX40 agonist ivuxolimab in advanced cancers. TCRdb's copy holds only in-frame clones and misses some; the assay was immunoSEQ multiplex PCR. The table has some 90,000 clones, approximately 89% seen once. Sample: CD4+ or CD8+ T cells sorted from blood, taken in a trial of the OX40 agonist ivuxolimab. The receptor source for this set is an adult with an advanced solid tumor such as melanoma, head and neck, liver or kidney cancer. Each CDR3 is given with its conserved first and last residue. A D gene is named only where the DNA matches it firmly. Size is stated for part of the rows, as once, few or many counts, or as a class when the clone is expanded.

cdr3_aa,cdr3_nt,d_call,clone_size,v_call,j_call
CATSRDRGNYEQYF,TGTGCCACCAGCAGAGATCGAGGTAACTACGAGCAGTACTTC,NA,NA,TRBV15,TRBJ2-7
CSVEYATNEKLFF,TGCAGCGTTGAATACGCAACTAATGAAAAACTGTTTTTT,NA,NA,TRBV29-1,TRBJ1-4
CASSMGLAGGGNEQFF,TGTGCCAGCAGCATGGGACTAGCGGGAGGGGGGAATGAGCAGTTCTTC,TRBD2,NA,TRBV7-2,TRBJ2-1
CASSNRQGFTEAFF,TGTGCCAGTAGTAACAGACAGGGGTTCACTGAAGCTTTCTTT,TRBD1,NA,TRBV19,TRBJ1-1
CASSLTSGSSQETQYF,TGTGCCAGCAGCTTAACTAGCGGGAGTTCACAAGAGACCCAGTACTTC,TRBD2,NA,TRBV7-6,TRBJ2-5
CASSSLTSDEQFF,TGTGCCAGCAGCTCGCTGACTAGCGATGAGCAGTTCTTC,TRBD2,NA,TRBV7-9,TRBJ2-1
CASRPLTFKNTEAFF,TGTGCCAGCAGGCCCCTAACATTTAAGAACACTGAAGCTTTCTTT,NA,NA,TRBV28,TRBJ1-1
CASSFGDNEQFF,TGTGCCAGCAGCTTTGGCGACAATGAGCAGTTCTTC,NA,few,TRBV5-4,TRBJ2-1
CAWSVPGTSSTEAFF,TGTGCCTGGAGTGTCCCGGGGACATCATCCACTGAAGCTTTCTTT,NA,once,TRBV30,TRBJ1-1
CASSETFNLGEKLFF,TGTGCCAGCAGTGAAACATTCAACCTTGGGGAAAAACTGTTTTTT,NA,NA,TRBV6-1,TRBJ1-4
CASSTDQQTEAFF,TGTGCCAGCTCGACAGACCAGCAAACTGAAGCTTTCTTT,NA,NA,TRBV6-4,TRBJ1-1
CASNKGTNTEAFF,TGTGCCAGCAACAAGGGAACTAACACTGAAGCTTTCTTT,NA,NA,TRBV6-6,TRBJ1-1
CASSVRGRETQYF,TGTGCCAGCAGCGTCAGGGGGCGAGAGACCCAGTACTTC,TRBD1,NA,TRBV5-6,TRBJ2-5
CASSEARSSGNTIYF,TGTGCCAGCAGTGAAGCTAGGAGCTCTGGAAACACCATATATTTT,NA,NA,TRBV6-1,TRBJ1-3
CASSLNNGGDGYTF,TGCGCCAGCAGCTTGAACAATGGAGGGGATGGCTACACCTTC,NA,once,TRBV5-1,TRBJ1-2
CASSPPAAGDGEQFF,TGTGCCAGCTCACCACCGGCAGCGGGAGACGGTGAGCAGTTCTTC,TRBD2,NA,TRBV18,TRBJ2-1
CASSIAPGRSAEAFF,TGTGCCAGTAGTATAGCCCCAGGGAGGTCGGCTGAAGCTTTCTTT,NA,NA,TRBV19,TRBJ1-1
CSVEWLGAKNIQYF,TGCAGCGTTGAATGGCTCGGGGCCAAAAACATTCAGTACTTC,NA,once,TRBV29-1,TRBJ2-4
CSVAGGGPTYEQYF,TGCAGCGTTGCCGGGGGAGGACCAACCTACGAGCAGTACTTC,NA,NA,TRBV29-1,TRBJ2-7
CASSLFPSTDTQYF,TGTGCCAGCAGCTTATTCCCTAGCACAGATACGCAGTATTTT,NA,once,TRBV11-2,TRBJ2-3
CASSLGEGLSGYTF,TGCGCCAGCAGCTTGGGGGAGGGATTATCTGGCTACACCTTC,NA,NA,TRBV5-1,TRBJ1-2
CASSRIDGISKTEAFF,TGTGCCAGCAGTAGGATTGACGGGATTTCAAAGACTGAAGCTTTCTTT,NA,few,TRBV28,TRBJ1-1
CASRRQTGLSSYNEQFF,TGCGCCAGCCGCAGACAGACGGGGTTGAGCTCCTACAATGAGCAGTTCTTC,NA,NA,TRBV5-1,TRBJ2-1
CASSPLQGVSGAGEQYF,TGTGCCAGCTCACCTTTACAGGGGGTCTCGGGGGCAGGCGAGCAGTACTTC,TRBD1,NA,TRBV18,TRBJ2-7
CASSIDTTGQYQPQHF,TGTGCCAGTAGTATCGATACAACAGGGCAGTATCAGCCCCAGCATTTT,NA,NA,TRBV19,TRBJ1-5
CASSYGGGEGYTF,TGTGCCAGCAGTTACGGCGGGGGCGAGGGCTACACCTTC,NA,NA,TRBV6-5,TRBJ1-2
CASSSGGGRGYGYTF,TGTGCCAGTAGTTCGGGGGGTGGAAGGGGCTATGGCTACACCTTC,NA,NA,TRBV19,TRBJ1-2
CASSIAFVEQGQRGKLFF,TGTGCCAGTAGTATAGCTTTCGTGGAACAGGGACAGCGAGGGAAGCTGTTTTTT,TRBD1,NA,TRBV19,TRBJ2-2
CASSFSPSGTYEQYF,TGTGCCAGCAGTTTTTCGCCTAGCGGGACGTACGAGCAGTACTTC,TRBD2,once,TRBV27,TRBJ2-7
CASSYSRGSSSYEQYF,TGTGCCAGCAGTTACTCTCGGGGGTCTTCCTCCTACGAGCAGTACTTC,NA,NA,TRBV6-5,TRBJ2-7
CASSLSTGVGYEQYF,TGTGCCAGCAGCTTATCGACAGGGGTCGGATACGAGCAGTACTTC,TRBD1,once,TRBV7-2,TRBJ2-7
CASSLEVGGYGYTF,TGTGCCAGCAGCTTAGAGGTTGGGGGCTATGGCTACACCTTC,NA,NA,TRBV7-9,TRBJ1-2
CSVEFRQETQYF,TGCAGCGTTGAGTTCAGACAAGAGACCCAGTACTTC,NA,once,TRBV29-1,TRBJ2-5
CASEDYGRAADTQYF,TGTGCCAGCGAGGATTACGGGAGGGCCGCAGATACGCAGTATTTT,TRBD2,once,TRBV5-8,TRBJ2-3
CASSFREGQPQHF,TGTGCCAGCAGTTTCAGGGAGGGTCAGCCCCAGCATTTT,NA,NA,TRBV27,TRBJ1-5
CASSILRTSGQETQYF,TGTGCCAGTAGTATACTCAGGACTAGCGGCCAAGAGACCCAGTACTTC,TRBD2,NA,TRBV19,TRBJ2-5
CASSIFGNTIYF,TGTGCCAGCAGCATCTTCGGAAACACCATATATTTT,NA,NA,TRBV28,TRBJ1-3
CASSASNLIPLHF,TGTGCCAGCAGCGCAAGTAATCTAATTCCCCTCCACTTT,NA,NA,TRBV11-1,TRBJ1-6
CASSPPYPQGEAFF,TGTGCCAGCAGCCCTCCCTACCCACAAGGTGAAGCTTTCTTT,NA,NA,TRBV7-8,TRBJ1-1